This T cell receptor (beta chain) originates from a study of blood T cell repertoires in COVID-19. Study background: Sites in the United States, Italy and Spain provided acute and convalescent COVID-19 samples. Sources were T cells, B-cell-depleted T cells, or PBMCs; the material itself was cDNA or gDNA.

Patients at the Seattle site were enrolled during active infection and followed longitudinally. Original handling: The assay estimated nucleated cells by amplifying reference gene primers. Only in-frame clones appear in the TCRdb table, and some are missing; sequencing was by immunoSEQ multiplex PCR. For V, J and clone size, that table is used; D and trimming come from the DNA. The data contain 200,000 to 300,000 clones, 91% of them singletons. The origin of this receptor is a person under 35 with COVID-19, enrolled during active disease. Sequencing was carried out using peripheral blood.

The CDR3 loop reads CASSLRSIMNTEAFF. The CDR3 DNA follows: TGTGCCAGCAGTCTCCGGTCGATTATGAACACTGAAGCTTTCTTT. The chain combines TRBV28 with TRBJ1-1; D unresolved. Germline lookup yields CDR1 MDHEN and CDR2 SYDVKM. There are 15 residues in the CDR3. V gave up 5 bases and J gave up 0 bases, with 13 bases separating them.